What follows are 32 T cell receptor beta chains derived from one specimen sequenced in a study of CD8 T cells in ankylosing spondylitis (dated by TCRdb to between 2016 and 2019). Libraries were prepared through 5' RACE. The sample was run on an Illumina HiSeq 2500. Using fastp at Q25 and MiXCR, TCRdb reprocessed the public reads and kept productive beta chains. Rows with one shared CDR3 protein collapse into an entry with the most common genes and DNA. Within this sample are some 200,000 distinct CDR3 sequences, with roughly 24% of them counted one time only. The top ten clonotypes cover 5% to 8% of the sample. Material for sequencing was blood, either unsorted or a sorted T cell fraction (not recorded which). The receptors here all came from a male donor with ankylosing spondylitis or in good health (not recorded which).

This clonotype has ten or more counts. The chain joins TRBV4-2 to TRBJ2-1; tentative D call: TRBD2 (6 bases). CDR1 LGHNA and CDR2 YNFKEQ come from the germline V gene. This CDR3 is 17 amino acids long. The V end was cut by 0 bases, the J end by 7 bases, with 19 bases between. As DNA, the CDR3 is TGTGCCAGCAGCCAAGAACCACTGGGAAGCGGGTCAAATGAGCAGTTCTTC. Protein sequence: CASSQEPLGSGSNEQFF.

This clonotype showed up many times. The J gene is TRBJ2-3, the V gene TRBV29-1; a possible D gene is TRBD2 (6 bases). V was cut by 1 base and J by 5 bases, with 10 bases left in between. This CDR3 contains 13 residues. Germline V gene sequence: CDR1 SQVTM, CDR2 ANQGSEA. Here the CDR3 reads CSVEAGAGDTQYF. The CDR3 DNA reads TGCAGCGTTGAAGCCGGAGCGGGAGATACGCAGTATTTT.

This rearrangement joins TRBV5-1 to TRBJ2-1; TRBD2 is a possible D gene (6 bases). With 4 bases removed from V and 5 bases from J, the gap between germline ends came to 13 bases. Germline loops: CDR1 SGHRS, CDR2 YFSETQ. The CDR3 consists of 14 residues. DNA of the CDR3: TGCGCCAGCAGCGCCGGGACTGCGAACAATGAGCAGTTCTTC. It yields the protein CASSAGTANNEQFF.

This clonotype was seen repeatedly, ten times or more. This sequence joins TRBV12-3 or TRBV12-4 and TRBJ2-1, with D perhaps TRBD2 (5 bases). This CDR3 contains 13 residues. V lost 0 bases to trimming and J lost 9 bases, with 9 bases between them. CDR3 nucleotide sequence: TGTGCCAGCAGTTTAGCGCGGGCCGCTGAGCAGTTCTTC. Encoded protein: CASSLARAAEQFF.

The chain has TRBV6-1 and TRBJ2-7; 8 nucleotides match TRBD1. J gave up 9 bases and V 4 bases, and 11 bases lay outside the gene matches. CDR3 length equals 14 residues. From germline, CDR1 is MNHNS and CDR2 SASEGT. The CDR3: CASSAGDRFFGQYF. CDR3 bases: TGTGCCAGCAGTGCAGGGGACAGGTTTTTTGGGCAGTACTTC.

This clonotype has at least ten counts. This chain joins TRBV7-2 and TRBJ2-3, with TRBD2 matching over 8 bases. CDR3 length equals 16 residues. With 7 bases clipped from V and 5 bases from J, the junction kept 14 bases outside the gene matches. Germline loops: CDR1 SGHTA, CDR2 FQGNSA. The CDR3 bases are TGTGCCAGCAATTATCTAGGAGCGGGAGTCGGAGATACGCAGTATTTT. Translating it yields CASNYLGAGVGDTQYF.

This clonotype came up many times. The rearrangement links TRBV29-1 to TRBJ1-1; D uncertain. CDR1 SQVTM and CDR2 ANQGSEA come from the germline V gene. Between the trimmed V and J ends, which lost 4 bases and 5 bases, there was a span of 14 bases. The length of the CDR3 is 13 residues. The CDR3 sequence: CSVASGGGTEAFF. The CDR3 nucleotides are TGCAGCGTTGCTTCTGGTGGTGGGACTGAAGCTTTCTTT.

The CDR3: CASSRGQGNNQPQHF. Here the CDR3 DNA reads TGTGCCAGCAGTAGAGGACAGGGGAACAATCAGCCCCAGCATTTT. This chain joins TRBV12-3 or TRBV12-4 and TRBJ1-5; the match to TRBD1 covers 9 bases. Trimming took 5 bases from V and 3 from J; bases not matched to a gene: 5. The CDR3 is 15 residues long.

Only a few counts were recorded for this clonotype. This rearrangement joins TRBV20-1 to TRBJ1-2; perhaps TRBD1 as D (6 bases). Per germline, CDR1 DFQATT and CDR2 SNEGSKA (reference sequence). CDR3 size: 15 residues. Between the trimmed V and J ends, which lost 2 bases and 8 bases, there was a span of 21 bases. This CDR3 reads CSARLAGSRGNGYTF. CDR3 in DNA: TGCAGTGCTAGACTGGCTGGTTCGAGGGGGAACGGCTACACCTTC.

This chain uses TRBV20-1 with TRBJ2-7; a weak D match, TRBD2 (6 bases). This CDR3 comprises 14 residues. V lost 2 bases and J lost 4, with 15 bases in between. CDR1 and CDR2 from the germline V gene are DFQATT and SNEGSKA (reference sequence). CDR3 coding DNA: TGCAGTGCTAGAAATAGCGGCCTTTGGTACGAGCAGTACTTC. Its translation is CSARNSGLWYEQYF.

This chain uses TRBV10-3 with TRBJ2-3; D remains unclear. Germline loops: CDR1 ENHRY, CDR2 SYGVKD. Trimming left V 11 bases short and J 1 base short, with 10 bases between. The CDR3 runs to 12 residues. CDR3 DNA sequence: TGTGCCGCACCACAGTGCACAGATACGCAGTATTTT. This sequence encodes CAAPQCTDTQYF.

This clonotype has at least ten counts. CDR3 sequence (DNA): TGTGCCAGCAGTTTTTGGGGAGCCGAAAAACTGTTTTTT. Protein sequence: CASSFWGAEKLFF. J is TRBJ1-4 and V is TRBV12-3 or TRBV12-4, with unresolved D. V was clipped by 3 bases and J by 8 bases, with 10 bases between them. The CDR3 loop spans 13 amino acids.

Ten or more counts support this clonotype. The V gene is TRBV20-1, the J gene TRBJ2-1; TRBD2 is a possible D gene (5 bases). Germline-derived CDR1 and CDR2 are DFQATT and SNEGSKA (reference sequence). There are 15 residues in the CDR3. V lost 2 bases and J lost 0, with 11 bases in between. CDR3 loop: CSARSPGTSYNEQFF. The CDR3 coding sequence is TGCAGTGCTAGATCACCGGGAACCTCCTACAATGAGCAGTTCTTC.

This clonotype was observed many times. For the CDR3, the DNA is TGTGCCAGCATCGAGGGGGGGCTGGCCACTGAAGCTTTCTTT. It encodes CASIEGGLATEAFF. This chain uses TRBV7-9 with TRBJ1-1, with D perhaps TRBD1 (6 bases). Trimming left V 7 bases short and J 4 bases short, with 16 bases between. The CDR3 runs 14 residues. Germline loops: CDR1 SEHNR, CDR2 FQNEAQ (reference sequence).

This clonotype was recorded at least ten times. This chain connects TRBV7-2 to TRBJ2-7, with D unresolved. This CDR3 has 13 residues. The germline V gene encodes CDR1 SGHTA and CDR2 FQGNSA. The V end was cut by 1 base, the J end by 3 bases, with 7 bases between. As DNA, the CDR3 is TGTGCCAGCAGCTTAGGAAGGCTCTACGAGCAGTACTTC. It encodes CASSLGRLYEQYF.

This clonotype was seen ten or more times. V is TRBV7-6 and J is TRBJ2-5; 9 bases are shared with TRBD2. Per the germline V gene, CDR1 is SGHVS and CDR2 is FNYEAQ. This CDR3 is 15 amino acids long. V dropped 4 bases and J dropped 5; count of bases not matched to a gene: 8. The DNA of the CDR3 is TGTGCCAGCAGCTACTCGACTAGCGGTGGGGAGACCCAGTACTTC. As protein: CASSYSTSGGETQYF. Together with reference TRBV7-6 and TRBJ2-5, the CDR3 gives the full variable domain: GAGVSQSPRYKVTKRGQDVALRCDPISGHVSLYWYRQALGQGPEFLTYFNYEAQQDKSGLPNDRFSAERPEGSISTLTIQRTEQRDSAMYRCASSYSTSGGETQYFGPGTRLLVL.

This clonotype has at least ten counts. This chain uses TRBV12-3 or TRBV12-4 with TRBJ2-1; 8 bases align to TRBD1. The junction had 10 bases not matched to a gene; V was cut back by 5 bases and J by 1 base. There are 17 residues in the CDR3. The CDR3: CASSPDRGRRSYNEQFF. CDR3 sequence (DNA): TGTGCCAGCAGTCCCGACAGGGGCAGAAGGTCCTACAATGAGCAGTTCTTC.

This clonotype was counted a few times. The chain uses TRBV27 and TRBJ2-1; a weak D match, TRBD1 (5 bases). The V gene lost 6 bases and the J gene lost 7 bases, with 16 bases spanning the gap. Germline CDR1 reads MNHEY; CDR2 reads SMNVEV (reference sequence). The CDR3 runs 14 residues. The DNA for the CDR3 is TGTGCCAGCAGGGGGCAGGGTGTGAGGAATGAGCAGTTCTTC. This codes for CASRGQGVRNEQFF.

The chain combines TRBV20-1 with TRBJ1-1; D possibly corresponds to TRBD1 (6 bases). CDR1 and CDR2 (germline): DFQATT, SNEGSKA (reference sequence). V lost 8 bases and J lost 6, with 19 bases in between. The length of the CDR3 is 13 residues. The CDR3 DNA reads as TGCAGTCCCAAGCTTCATGGGGGCGCTGAAGCTTTCTTT. Its protein is CSPKLHGGAEAFF.

The chain is built from TRBV7-6 and TRBJ2-5, with D maybe TRBD2 (5 bases). This CDR3 is 15 amino acids long. Germline CDR1 is SGHVS and CDR2 is FNYEAQ. Trimming removed 1 base at V and 1 base at J, with 10 bases between. The CDR3 DNA sequence: TGTGCCAGCAGCTTAGGGGGAGCCTTCCAAGAGACCCAGTACTTC. Translating gives CASSLGGAFQETQYF.

This clonotype has a count of ten or more. This sequence joins TRBV12-3 or TRBV12-4 and TRBJ2-7; TRBD1 matches at 8 bases. V gave up 5 bases and J gave up 1 base; unmatched junction bases: 7. The CDR3 extends over 15 amino acids. Here the CDR3 DNA reads TGTGCCAGCAGTACCGGACAGGGAGTTTCCTACGAGCAGTACTTC. It specifies CASSTGQGVSYEQYF.

The J gene is TRBJ2-3, the V gene TRBV4-3; D may be TRBD2 (6 bases). The CDR3 is 15 amino acids. CDR1 is LGHNA and CDR2 is YSLEER in the germline V gene. Trimming stripped 0 bases from V and 5 bases from J, with 12 bases between. The chain's CDR3 is CASSQDSGPGDTQYF. The CDR3 DNA reads TGCGCCAGCAGCCAAGATAGCGGCCCCGGAGATACGCAGTATTTT.

CDR3 in amino acids: CASQRDASSYEQYF. CDR3 in DNA: TGTGCCAGTCAGCGGGACGCAAGCTCCTACGAGCAGTACTTC. This chain connects TRBV6-1 to TRBJ2-7, with 7 bases aligning to TRBD2. The CDR3 extends over 14 amino acids. With 9 bases clipped from V and 0 bases from J, the junction kept 8 bases outside the gene matches. Germline CDR1 reads MNHNS; CDR2 reads SASEGT.

This clonotype was detected many times. This chain links TRBV10-3 with TRBJ2-2; TRBD2 matches 13 bases. V lost 6 bases and J lost 6; bases outside the gene matches: 7. CDR3 length: 16 amino acids. Germline CDR1 reads ENHRY; CDR2 reads SYGVKD. The CDR3 spells CAIRGTSGNGSGELFF. The CDR3 nucleotides are TGTGCCATCAGAGGGACTAGCGGGAATGGCTCCGGGGAGCTGTTTTTT.

J is TRBJ2-1 and V is TRBV24-1; D remains unclear. CDR1 and CDR2 from the germline V gene are KGHDR and SFDVKD. Trimming stripped 6 bases from V and 8 bases from J, with 16 bases between. CDR3 length: 14 residues. This CDR3 reads CATSRDPLRDEQFF. In nucleotides, the CDR3 is TGTGCCACCAGTAGAGACCCCCTTAGGGATGAGCAGTTCTTC.

The chain links TRBV20-1 to TRBJ1-1, with D maybe TRBD1 (6 bases). CDR3 length: 14 residues. The V gene lost 3 bases and the J gene lost 7 bases, with 18 bases spanning the gap. From germline, CDR1 is DFQATT and CDR2 SNEGSKA (reference sequence). The CDR3 loop reads CSASPWGGRGEAFF. In DNA form, the CDR3 reads TGCAGTGCTAGCCCCTGGGGGGGGCGAGGTGAAGCTTTCTTT.

The J gene is TRBJ2-2, the V gene TRBV20-1, with a possible D match to TRBD2 (5 bases). V was pared by 0 bases and J by 0 bases, with 8 bases between. CDR1 is DFQATT, CDR2 SNEGSKA, per germline (reference sequence). The CDR3 has 15 residues. The chain's CDR3 is CSARDLGTNTGELFF. The DNA for the CDR3 is TGCAGTGCTAGAGATCTCGGGACGAACACCGGGGAGCTGTTTTTT.

This clonotype was recorded many times. The chain has TRBV12-3 or TRBV12-4 and TRBJ2-7; the D gene is possibly TRBD1 (5 bases). Trimming cost V 4 bases and J 6 bases, with 13 bases left between them. This CDR3 has 13 amino acids. CDR3: CASSYSGRAEQYF. The CDR3 bases are TGTGCCAGCAGTTATTCGGGCAGGGCCGAGCAGTACTTC.

The sample holds many counts of this clonotype. The chain links TRBV6-1 to TRBJ1-5, with D possibly being TRBD1 (5 bases). V was trimmed by 4 bases and J by 3 bases, leaving 13 bases between them. The CDR3 is 15 residues long. Germline V gene data show CDR1 as MNHNS and CDR2 as SASEGT. The CDR3 is CASSAQGVVNQPQHF. Written as DNA, the CDR3 is TGTGCCAGCAGTGCCCAGGGAGTGGTCAATCAGCCCCAGCATTTT.

This clonotype was counted at least ten times. The CDR3 DNA is TGCAGTGCTAGCCCTCCAGTCCGCTCCTACAATGAGCAGTTCTTC. Protein: CSASPPVRSYNEQFF. The V call is TRBV20-1, the J call TRBJ2-1; unclear D gene. The CDR3 contains 15 residues. V dropped 3 bases and J dropped 0 bases, with 12 bases sitting between them. Germline V gives CDR1 DFQATT, CDR2 SNEGSKA (reference sequence).

Many counts were recorded for this clonotype. This rearrangement joins TRBV29-1 to TRBJ1-2, with D unclear. The ends were cut back, 3 bases at V and 8 bases at J, with 7 bases in the middle. The germline V gene has CDR1 SQVTM and CDR2 ANQGSEA. CDR3 length equals 10 residues. DNA of the CDR3: TGCAGCGTTGAGGAAGGGGGCTACACCTTC. Its protein is CSVEEGGYTF.

A remark on this clonotype: Possible read error: a much larger clone is one base away. The gene calls are TRBV18 and TRBJ2-3; tentative D call: TRBD2 (5 bases). Trimming left V 8 bases short and J 4 bases short, with 19 bases between. Per the germline V gene, CDR1 is KGHSH and CDR2 is LQKENI. This CDR3 has 15 amino acids. CDR3 region: CASPLGLAGPDTQYF. The CDR3 DNA reads TGTGCCAGCCCACTTGGACTCGCCGGACCAGATACGCAGTATTTT.